The 11 T cell receptor beta chains below were found in one sample sequenced in a study of identical twins. A single record per CDR3 protein comes from TCRdb applying MiXCR to the 5' RACE reads. The data hold 1,800,000 or so distinct CDR3 sequences, with about 32% observed a single time. Source material: cord blood. Every receptor here comes from a newborn girl in good health.

Details on this clonotype: At one end, the junction sequence differs from germline, possibly due to a read error. The chain combines TRBV24-1 with TRBJ2-3; TRBD2 matches at 13 bases. The CDR3 spans 15 residues. In germline, CDR1 is KGHDR, CDR2 SFDVKD. For the CDR3, the DNA is TGTGCCACCGGTGAGCCGACTAGCGGGAGGTATACGCAGTATTTT. Amino acids: CATGEPTSGRYTQYF.

This chain links TRBV7-7 with TRBJ1-1; 7 nucleotides agree with TRBD1. This CDR3 spans 14 amino acids. CDR1 is SSHAT, CDR2 FNYEAQ, per germline (reference sequence). The ends lost 3 bases at V and 5 bases at J; junction bases unmatched: 6. CDR3 nucleotides: TGTGCCAGCAGCTTCCTGCTCAGGGGGACTGAAGCTTTCTTT. Translated: CASSFLLRGTEAFF.

The chain has TRBV5-6 and TRBJ2-1; TRBD1 is a possible D gene (6 bases). This CDR3 contains 15 residues. Germline CDR1 reads SGHDT; CDR2 reads YYEEEE. Trimming removed 4 bases at V and 4 bases at J, with 15 bases between. The CDR3 sequence is CASSRGYPLYNEQFF. For the CDR3, the DNA is TGTGCCAGCAGCAGGGGGTACCCCCTTTACAATGAGCAGTTCTTC.

This rearrangement joins TRBV10-3 to TRBJ1-4, with a tentative D call TRBD1 (6 bases). Between the trimmed V and J ends, which lost 4 bases and 3 bases, there was a span of 15 bases. The germline V gene has CDR1 ENHRY and CDR2 SYGVKD. This CDR3 contains 16 residues. The CDR3 loop reads CAISGTRTAPNEKLFF. The CDR3 coding sequence is TGTGCCATCAGTGGGACCCGGACAGCCCCTAATGAAAAACTGTTTTTT.

In its sample, this clonotype was seen many times. The V and J genes are TRBV10-1 and TRBJ2-3; 8 nucleotides line up with TRBD2. Germline CDR1 WNHNN, CDR2 SYGVQD (reference sequence). The V segment lost 2 bases and the J segment 9 bases; nucleotides outside the gene matches: 7. The CDR3 covers 14 residues. CDR3 sequence: CASSERGGLRTQYF. Here the CDR3 DNA reads TGCGCCAGCAGTGAGCGGGGGGGCCTTCGGACGCAGTATTTT.

The chain employs TRBV3-1 and TRBJ2-5; 13 bases agree with TRBD2. Germline trimming cut 0 bases from V and 11 bases from J; bases unmatched to any gene: 15. Germline V CDR1 and CDR2: LGHDT, YNNKEL (reference sequence). The CDR3 length is 18 residues. For the CDR3, the DNA is TGTGCCAGCAGCCAAGAACTAGCGGGGGGGCGGTCCTACAATGAGCAGTACTTC. It is translated as CASSQELAGGRSYNEQYF.

This clonotype was found a few times. The V gene is TRBV9, the J gene TRBJ2-7; D not resolved. Germline V gene data show CDR1 as SGDLS and CDR2 as YYNGEE. With 0 bases removed from V and 0 bases from J, the gap between germline ends came to 7 bases. The CDR3 loop spans 14 amino acids. CDR3 sequence: CASSVDRSSYEQYF. The CDR3 DNA follows: TGTGCCAGCAGCGTAGACCGGAGCTCCTACGAGCAGTACTTC.

This sequence joins TRBV4-2 and TRBJ2-7, with D tentatively TRBD2 (6 bases). The CDR3 contains 15 residues. The V end was cut by 0 bases, the J end by 3 bases, with 12 bases between. Germline V gene sequence: CDR1 LGHNA, CDR2 YNFKEQ. In DNA, the CDR3 is TGTGCCAGCAGCCAAGATTGGGCGGGATTCTACGAGCAGTACTTC. Translating it yields CASSQDWAGFYEQYF.

In this sample, this clonotype turned up a few times. This chain links TRBV27 with TRBJ1-5; the D gene is possibly TRBD1 (6 bases). Germline assignment: CDR1 MNHEY and CDR2 SMNVEV (reference sequence). Trimming took off 4 bases at V and 7 bases at J, with 32 bases between the two ends. The CDR3 runs to 20 residues. The CDR3 spells CASSSEYLGQIIVTWQPQHF. CDR3 sequence (DNA): TGTGCCAGCAGTTCCGAGTATCTAGGACAGATAATCGTTACCTGGCAGCCCCAGCATTTT.

The V and J genes are TRBV5-1 and TRBJ2-3, with a tentative D call TRBD1 (7 bases). Germline V gives CDR1 SGHRS, CDR2 YFSETQ. CDR3 length: 13 residues. The V gene lost 7 bases and the J gene lost 4 bases, with 13 bases spanning the gap. The CDR3 bases are TGCGCCAGCGGCGGCAGGGGGGCAGATACGCAGTATTTT. Encoded protein: CASGGRGADTQYF.

This chain joins TRBV11-2 and TRBJ2-2, with D possibly TRBD1 on 6 matching bases. V shed 6 bases and J shed 1 base, with 12 bases lying between them. The CDR3 length is 15 residues. CDR1 is SGHAT and CDR2 is FQNNGV in the germline V gene. CDR3: CASSSLTGNTGELFF. In nucleotides, the CDR3 is TGTGCCAGCAGTTCCTTGACAGGGAACACCGGGGAGCTGTTTTTT.